Listed below are T cell receptor beta chains from one sample, sequenced in a study of T cell repertoires in cytomegalovirus infection. TCRdb itself ran the reads through MiXCR, one entry per CDR3 protein. The data hold some 170,000 distinct CDR3 sequences, with roughly 15% observed a single time. The sequenced sample consisted of CD8+ T cells from PBMCs. The receptor set was obtained from a human donor in good health (CMV status not recorded). Some clones in this sample may be carry-over from other donors' samples. Both conserved end residues are part of each CDR3. A D gene is named only where the DNA matches it firmly. The size of a clone is reported for some rows only, either as once, few or many, or as a class for expanded clones.

V gene,J gene,clone size,D gene,CDR3 DNA,CDR3 protein
TRBV27,TRBJ1-2,NA,NA,TGTGCCAGCAGTCACCGCCGGGACCAAAAAAAAGACTATGGCTACACCTTC,CASSHRRDQKKDYGYTF
TRBV7-2,TRBJ2-3,few,TRBD2,TGTGCCAGCGCACAAATACTAGCGGGGGCCTTTACACGCACAGATACGCAGTATTTT,CASAQILAGAFTRTDTQYF
TRBV11-2,TRBJ2-2,NA,NA,TGTGCCACCAGCCCGACAGGGAACACCGGGGAGCTGTTTTTT,CATSPTGNTGELFF
TRBV14,TRBJ2-7,few,NA,TGTGCCAGCAGCCCCGGGGACACGAACCGGGACGAGCAGTACTTC,CASSPGDTNRDEQYF
TRBV6-5,TRBJ1-1,NA,TRBD1,TGTGCCAGCATCCGGGACAGAATGAACACTGAAGCTTTCTTT,CASIRDRMNTEAFF
TRBV7-9,TRBJ2-7,few,NA,TGTGCCAGCAGCGTGGCCAAGGGTGAGGTTTACGAGCAGTACTTC,CASSVAKGEVYEQYF
TRBV7-8,TRBJ2-1,NA,NA,TGTGCCAGCTGCTTTAGGGGGGGGCAGTTCTTC,CASCFRGGQFF
TRBV4-3,TRBJ1-1,NA,TRBD1,TGCGCCAGCAGCCGAGGGACAGGCATTGTCACTGAAGCTTTCTTT,CASSRGTGIVTEAFF
TRBV7-9,TRBJ1-6,many,NA,TGTGCCAGCAGCTCCCCCGTAGGGGAGGATAATTCACCCCTCCACTTT,CASSSPVGEDNSPLHF
TRBV7-8,TRBJ1-6,NA,NA,TGTGCCAGCAGCTCGACTCGTAGCTCCTATAATTCACCCCTCCACTTT,CASSSTRSSYNSPLHF
TRBV11-2,TRBJ2-1,few,NA,TGTGCCAGCAGCTTAGGGGGAGCCCTTACATCCTACAATGAGCAGTTCTTC,CASSLGGALTSYNEQFF
TRBV7-2,TRBJ1-6,many,NA,TGTGCCAGCAGCCCCGGGGGGGTCAATAATTCACCCCTCCACTTT,CASSPGGVNNSPLHF
TRBV11-3,TRBJ1-1,NA,NA,TGTGCCAGCAGCTTTCTGCGGGACACTGAAGCTTTCTTT,CASSFLRDTEAFF
TRBV20-1,TRBJ1-2,NA,NA,TGCAGTGCCTTCGGGACGGCTAACTATGGCTACACCTTC,CSAFGTANYGYTF
TRBV11-2,TRBJ2-7,many,TRBD2,TGTGCCAGCAGAACCGGACTAGCGGGTTTCGACGAGCAGTACTTC,CASRTGLAGFDEQYF
TRBV6-2/TRBV6-3,TRBJ1-5,few,NA,TGTGCCAGCAGGGGAGAAAGCAATCAGCCCCAGCATTTT,CASRGESNQPQHF
TRBV14,TRBJ2-7,NA,NA,TGTGCCAGCAGCCAAGTGGCCAGTCCTTACGAGCAGTACTTC,CASSQVASPYEQYF
TRBV19,TRBJ1-5,NA,NA,TGTGCCAGTACCCCGGACGGTGTTGGGAATCAGCCCCAGCATTTT,CASTPDGVGNQPQHF
TRBV5-1,TRBJ1-1,NA,NA,TGCGCCAGCAGCTCTTGGACAGATTCGAACACTGAAGCTTTCTTT,CASSSWTDSNTEAFF
TRBV28,TRBJ1-1,NA,NA,TGTGCCAGCAGTTTCATGCACACTGAAGCTTTCTTT,CASSFMHTEAFF
TRBV25-1,TRBJ2-7,few,TRBD1,TGTGCCAGCAGTGAGAGGACAGGACCCTACGAGCAGTACTTC,CASSERTGPYEQYF
TRBV7-2,TRBJ1-5,NA,NA,TGTGCCAGCAGCTTAGTAAAGTCGGGTATTGGTCAGCCCCAGCATTTT,CASSLVKSGIGQPQHF
TRBV28,TRBJ2-7,NA,NA,TGTGCCAGCAATGTGCACGGAGACTACGAGCAGTACTTC,CASNVHGDYEQYF
TRBV6-2/TRBV6-3,TRBJ2-7,NA,TRBD2,TGTGCCAGCACCCTCCTAGCGGGGAGTTACGAGCAGTACTTC,CASTLLAGSYEQYF
TRBV7-2,TRBJ1-3,few,NA,TGTGCCAGCAGTTTCCCCAGGGAGCCTTTCGGAAACACCATATATTTT,CASSFPREPFGNTIYF
TRBV9,TRBJ2-1,few,NA,TGTGCCAGCAGCGTAGCGGGGGCCCGGAATGAGCAGTTCTTC,CASSVAGARNEQFF
TRBV27,TRBJ2-3,few,TRBD1,TGTGCCAGCAGTAACCATTACAGGGGCGCCCCAGATACGCAGTATTTT,CASSNHYRGAPDTQYF
TRBV12-3/TRBV12-4,TRBJ2-1,few,TRBD1,TGTGCCAGCAGTTTAGGACAGGGAAACAATGAGCAGTTCTTC,CASSLGQGNNEQFF
TRBV6-6,TRBJ1-1,NA,NA,TGTGCCAGCAGTTACGGGGTGGGCACTGAAGCTTTCTTT,CASSYGVGTEAFF
TRBV5-6,TRBJ1-2,NA,NA,TGTGCCAGCAGCTCAGGACTCCGGACCTTCTATGGCTACACCTTC,CASSSGLRTFYGYTF
TRBV6-1,TRBJ2-5,NA,TRBD2,TGTGCCAGCAGTGTTTCTCCGGGACTAGCGGGAACGGAAAAAGAGACCCAGTACTTC,CASSVSPGLAGTEKETQYF
TRBV7-2,TRBJ1-2,once,NA,TGTGCCAGCAGCCCGCGTCGGGAGGGGTACTATGGCTACACCTTC,CASSPRREGYYGYTF
TRBV4-1,TRBJ1-5,NA,TRBD1,TGCGCCAGCAGCCTCGACAGGGAAGATCAGCCCCAGCATTTT,CASSLDREDQPQHF
TRBV4-1,TRBJ2-5,NA,TRBD1,TGCGCCAGCAGCCAAGAGTGGCAGGGGGAACAGACCCAGTACTTC,CASSQEWQGEQTQYF
TRBV6-2/TRBV6-3,TRBJ1-2,few,TRBD1,TGTGCCAGCAGTTACTCCGGACAGGGGAGGTACAACTATGGCTACACCTTC,CASSYSGQGRYNYGYTF
TRBV7-3,TRBJ2-1,NA,TRBD2,TGTGCCAGCAGCGGAGCGGGGCTCTCCTACAATGAGCAGTTCTTC,CASSGAGLSYNEQFF
TRBV4-3,TRBJ2-7,many,TRBD2,TGCGCCAGCAGCCAAGATTTAGCGGGGGGACTACTCTCCTACGAGCAGTACTTC,CASSQDLAGGLLSYEQYF